This is a list of T cell receptor beta chains from one sample in a study of T cell changes during pregnancy in multiple sclerosis. The assay was immunoSEQ multiplex PCR, and TCRdb's table has in-frame clones only and misses some. The sample records roughly 48,000 clones, 88% being singletons. The source was CD4+ T cells from peripheral blood mononuclear cells, collected in the second trimester of pregnancy. The receptors derive from a female donor with multiple sclerosis, enrolled in a pregnancy study. Each CDR3 is given without its conserved first and last residue. The listing skips clone size in some rows; elsewhere it reads once, few, many or a size class.

CDR3 protein: ASSENTYEQY
clone size: -
V gene: TRBV2

CDR3 protein: ASARSGRQNSYEQY
clone size: -
V gene: TRBV19

CDR3 protein: ASSNGLTQETQY
clone size: few
V gene: TRBV28

CDR3 protein: AISGTLQETQY
clone size: -
V gene: TRBV10-3

CDR3 protein: ASSEPSRGRGGYT
clone size: once
V gene: TRBV25-1

CDR3 protein: ASSAERVTGELF
clone size: -
V gene: TRBV2

CDR3 protein: ASSLTNPIQGSEQF
clone size: -
V gene: TRBV6-6

CDR3 protein: ASSYGGSRHNEQF
clone size: few
V gene: TRBV6-6

CDR3 protein: ASSLETGSTYEQY
clone size: -
V gene: TRBV11-3

CDR3 protein: SVEEWAGQHEQY
clone size: -
V gene: TRBV29-1

CDR3 protein: ASSPYRLAGAQETQY
clone size: -
V gene: TRBV18

CDR3 protein: ASSLAAQGATYEQY
clone size: once
V gene: TRBV7-2

CDR3 protein: ASSAPLGLGNTGELF
clone size: -
V gene: TRBV28

CDR3 protein: ASSVGWEGLETQY
clone size: -
V gene: TRBV9

CDR3 protein: ASSEFRQKFYEQY
clone size: -
V gene: TRBV6-1

CDR3 protein: AWSVGGAYEQY
clone size: -
V gene: TRBV30

CDR3 protein: ASSLSTASGNTIY
clone size: once
V gene: TRBV11-3

CDR3 protein: ASSSWTGLNEKLF
clone size: -
V gene: TRBV19

CDR3 protein: ASSIVDGQGYEQY
clone size: -
V gene: TRBV19

CDR3 protein: ASSIRGGDTQY
clone size: -
V gene: TRBV7-6

CDR3 protein: ASRGQGNTEAF
clone size: -
V gene: TRBV2

CDR3 protein: ASSRGPQAGEAF
clone size: -
V gene: TRBV11-2

CDR3 protein: AISSLAGYTGELF
clone size: once
V gene: TRBV10-3

CDR3 protein: ASSAGTSGTDTQY
clone size: -
V gene: TRBV9

CDR3 protein: AISPSGLAGLEQY
clone size: -
V gene: TRBV10-3

CDR3 protein: ASSYLQDPPGEKLF
clone size: -
V gene: TRBV6-6

CDR3 protein: ASSRSGTNTGELF
clone size: -
V gene: TRBV14

CDR3 protein: ASSVNRESNQPQH
clone size: -
V gene: TRBV28

CDR3 protein: ASSLEGTGGSGANVLT
clone size: -
V gene: TRBV5-1

CDR3 protein: ASRAEDRGISGYT
clone size: -
V gene: TRBV6-5

CDR3 protein: ASSQDVQGAYDEKLF
clone size: -
V gene: TRBV4-1

CDR3 protein: ASSMDRGQETQY
clone size: -
V gene: TRBV19

CDR3 protein: ASSETTLPGLARTGELF
clone size: few
V gene: TRBV10-1

CDR3 protein: ASRDRDTYEQY
clone size: -
V gene: TRBV6-1

CDR3 protein: ASSETPSQREQF
clone size: -
V gene: TRBV9

CDR3 protein: ASSQDSGGGVQY
clone size: -
V gene: TRBV4-2

CDR3 protein: ASSRQGGSSYEQY
clone size: -
V gene: TRBV5-1

CDR3 protein: ASSPEQHYNEQF
clone size: -
V gene: TRBV18

CDR3 protein: ASSGGTGGVSSIY
clone size: -
V gene: TRBV7-2

CDR3 protein: ATKTAAAYQETQY
clone size: -
V gene: TRBV28

CDR3 protein: ASSSRTGTNEQY
clone size: once
V gene: TRBV7-9

CDR3 protein: ASSFGRTGDGYT
clone size: -
V gene: TRBV28

CDR3 protein: ASSPGTQNEQF
clone size: -
V gene: TRBV18

CDR3 protein: ASSEQGWENTEAF
clone size: -
V gene: TRBV5-5

CDR3 protein: ASSLGGQLFNRDTQY
clone size: many
V gene: TRBV5-1

CDR3 protein: ASSRTTSGSTGELF
clone size: few
V gene: TRBV28

CDR3 protein: ASSSSGGYGYT
clone size: -
V gene: TRBV5-1

CDR3 protein: ASSFPAFDRLNYGYT
clone size: once
V gene: TRBV28

CDR3 protein: ASSPGTSGRGQF
clone size: -
V gene: TRBV5-1

CDR3 protein: ASSLVAGGREQY
clone size: -
V gene: TRBV28

CDR3 protein: ASSHSGQGFTEAF
clone size: few
V gene: TRBV5-1